This T cell receptor beta chain stems from a study of neurological immune-mediated disorders. 5'RACE generated cDNA with 10-nucleotide random UMIs. Per sequencing run, 15-18 subjects together gave over 170 million TCR-beta sequences. TCRdb used MiXCR to reprocess the 5' RACE reads, holding one entry per CDR3 protein. The table lists around 60,000 distinct CDR3 sequences, 3% to 4% of them singletons, with approximately 7.1% in the top ten. This clonotype was counted ten times or more. The antigen remains undetermined. Germline lookup yields CDR1 DFQATT and CDR2 SNEGSKA (reference sequence). The CDR3 sequence is 13 residues long. J lost 3 bases, V lost 3 bases, and 4 bases had no gene match. Notes on the study in general: The highest TCR clonal expansion occurred in HTLV-1-associated myelopathy; multiple sclerosis fell below healthy controls.

This clonotype was obtained from a woman in her fifties or sixties with multiple sclerosis. This rearrangement joins TRBV20-1 to TRBJ2-7; 8 bases line up with TRBD2. Sequencing used PBMCs. The chain's CDR3 is CSASGRAVYEQYF. The CDR3 bases are TGCAGTGCTAGCGGGAGGGCCGTCTACGAGCAGTACTTC.